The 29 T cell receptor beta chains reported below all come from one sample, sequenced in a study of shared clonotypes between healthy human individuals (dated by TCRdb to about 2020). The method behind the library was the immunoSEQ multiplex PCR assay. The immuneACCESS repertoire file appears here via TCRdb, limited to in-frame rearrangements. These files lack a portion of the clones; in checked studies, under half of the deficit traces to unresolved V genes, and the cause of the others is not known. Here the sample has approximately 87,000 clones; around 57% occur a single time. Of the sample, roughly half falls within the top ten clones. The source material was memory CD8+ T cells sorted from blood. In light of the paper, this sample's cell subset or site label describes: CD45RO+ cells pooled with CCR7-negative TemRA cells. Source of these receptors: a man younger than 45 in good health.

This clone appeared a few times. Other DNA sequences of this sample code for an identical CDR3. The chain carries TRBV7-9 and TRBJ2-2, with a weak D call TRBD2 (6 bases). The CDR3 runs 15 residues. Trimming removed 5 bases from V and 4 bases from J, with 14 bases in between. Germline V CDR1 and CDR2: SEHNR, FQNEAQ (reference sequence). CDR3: CASSLGAGSTGELFF. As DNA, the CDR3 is TGTGCCAGCAGCCTCGGGGCGGGAAGCACCGGGGAGCTGTTTTTT.

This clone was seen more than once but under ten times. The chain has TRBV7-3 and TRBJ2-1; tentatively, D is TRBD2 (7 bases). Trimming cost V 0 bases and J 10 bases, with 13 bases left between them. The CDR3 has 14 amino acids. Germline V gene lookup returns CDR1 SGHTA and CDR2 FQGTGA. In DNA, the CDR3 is TGTGCCAGCAGCTTAACCGGGGGGCTGGAGGAGCAGTTCTTC. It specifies CASSLTGGLEEQFF.

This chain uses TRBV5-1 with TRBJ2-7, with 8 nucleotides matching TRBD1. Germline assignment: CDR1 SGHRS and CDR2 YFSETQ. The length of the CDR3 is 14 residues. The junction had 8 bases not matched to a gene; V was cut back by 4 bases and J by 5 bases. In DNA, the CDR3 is TGCGCCAGCAGCCTATGGACAGGGAAAGACGAGCAGTACTTC. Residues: CASSLWTGKDEQYF.

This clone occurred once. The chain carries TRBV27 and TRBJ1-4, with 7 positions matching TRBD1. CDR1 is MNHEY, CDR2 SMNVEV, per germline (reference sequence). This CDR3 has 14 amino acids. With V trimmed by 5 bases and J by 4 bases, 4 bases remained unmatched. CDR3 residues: CASSPRGDNEKLFF. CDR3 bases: TGTGCCAGCAGTCCCAGGGGGGATAATGAAAAACTGTTTTTT.

CDR3 sequence reads: CASSEARGTGHMNTEAFF. The CDR3 DNA is TGTGCCAGCAGTGAAGCGCGAGGGACAGGGCACATGAACACTGAAGCTTTCTTT. The chain is built from TRBV6-1 and TRBJ1-1; 9 nucleotides agree with TRBD1. Unmatched junction bases numbered 8, after V lost 0 bases and J lost 0 bases. CDR3 length: 18 amino acids. Germline V gives CDR1 MNHNS, CDR2 SASEGT.

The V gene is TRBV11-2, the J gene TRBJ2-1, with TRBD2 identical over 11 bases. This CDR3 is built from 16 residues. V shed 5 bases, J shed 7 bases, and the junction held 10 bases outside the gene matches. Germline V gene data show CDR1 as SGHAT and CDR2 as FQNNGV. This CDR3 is CASSPRTSGWGNEQFF. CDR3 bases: TGTGCCAGCAGCCCCAGGACTAGCGGGTGGGGGAATGAGCAGTTCTTC.

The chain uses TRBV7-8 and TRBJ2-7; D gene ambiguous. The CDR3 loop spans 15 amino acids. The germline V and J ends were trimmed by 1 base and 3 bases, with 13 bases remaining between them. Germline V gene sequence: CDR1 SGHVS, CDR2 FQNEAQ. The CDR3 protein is CASSLEASELYEQYF. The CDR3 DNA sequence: TGTGCCAGCAGCTTAGAGGCCTCCGAGCTCTACGAGCAGTACTTC.

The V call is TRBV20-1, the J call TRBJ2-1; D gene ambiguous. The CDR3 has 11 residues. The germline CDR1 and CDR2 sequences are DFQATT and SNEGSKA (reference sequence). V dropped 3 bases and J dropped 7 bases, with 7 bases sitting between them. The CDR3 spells CSASPVNEQFF. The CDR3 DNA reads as TGCAGTGCTAGTCCGGTGAATGAGCAGTTCTTC.

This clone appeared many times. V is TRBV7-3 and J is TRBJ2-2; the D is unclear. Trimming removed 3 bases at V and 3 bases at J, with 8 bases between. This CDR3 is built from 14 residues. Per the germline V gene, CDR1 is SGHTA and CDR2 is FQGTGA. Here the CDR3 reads CASSFGHHTGELFF. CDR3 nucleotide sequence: TGTGCCAGCAGCTTTGGCCATCACACCGGGGAGCTGTTTTTT.

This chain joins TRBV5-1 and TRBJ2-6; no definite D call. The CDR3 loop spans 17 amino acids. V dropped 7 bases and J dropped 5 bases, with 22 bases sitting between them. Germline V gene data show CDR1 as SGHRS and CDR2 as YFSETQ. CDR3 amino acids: CASESRGSQSRANVLTF. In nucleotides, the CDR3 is TGCGCCAGCGAGTCGCGCGGTTCACAAAGTCGGGCCAACGTCCTGACTTTC.

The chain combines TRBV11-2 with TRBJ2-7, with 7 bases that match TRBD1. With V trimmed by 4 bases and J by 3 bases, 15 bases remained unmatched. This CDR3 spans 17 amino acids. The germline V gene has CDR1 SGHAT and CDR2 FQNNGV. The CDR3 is CASSSTLTDRPFYEQYF. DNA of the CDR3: TGTGCCAGCAGCTCAACTCTGACGGACAGGCCGTTCTACGAGCAGTACTTC.

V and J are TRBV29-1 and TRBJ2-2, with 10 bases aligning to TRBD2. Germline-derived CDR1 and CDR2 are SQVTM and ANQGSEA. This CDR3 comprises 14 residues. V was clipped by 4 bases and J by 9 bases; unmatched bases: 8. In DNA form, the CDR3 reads TGCAGCGTTGGCCTAGCGGGAGCGCCCTGGGAGCTGTTTTTT. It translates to CSVGLAGAPWELFF.

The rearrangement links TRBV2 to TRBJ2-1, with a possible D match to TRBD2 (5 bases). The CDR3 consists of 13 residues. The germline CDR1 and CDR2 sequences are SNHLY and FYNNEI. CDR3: CGVGSYEPNEQFF. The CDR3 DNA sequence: TGTGGAGTAGGGAGTTATGAGCCGAATGAGCAGTTCTTC.

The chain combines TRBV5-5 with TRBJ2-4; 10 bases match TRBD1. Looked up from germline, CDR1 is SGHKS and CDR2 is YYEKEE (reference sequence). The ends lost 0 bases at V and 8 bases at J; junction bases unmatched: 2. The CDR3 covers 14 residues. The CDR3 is CASSLGQGADIQYF. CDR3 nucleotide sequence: TGTGCCAGCAGCTTGGGACAGGGGGCGGACATTCAGTACTTC.

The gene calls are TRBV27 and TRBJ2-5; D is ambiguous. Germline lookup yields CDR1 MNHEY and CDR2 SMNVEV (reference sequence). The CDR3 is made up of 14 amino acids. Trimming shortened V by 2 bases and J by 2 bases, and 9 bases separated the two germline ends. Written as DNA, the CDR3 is TGTGCCAGCAGTTTAAACGCAATTCAAGAGACCCAGTACTTC. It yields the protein CASSLNAIQETQYF.

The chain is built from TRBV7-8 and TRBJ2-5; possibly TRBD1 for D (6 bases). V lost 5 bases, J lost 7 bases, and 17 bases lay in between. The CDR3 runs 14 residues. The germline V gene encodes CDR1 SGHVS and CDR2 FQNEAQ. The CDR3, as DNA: TGTGCCAGCAGCCCAAACAGGGCCGGAGGGACCCAGTACTTC. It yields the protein CASSPNRAGGTQYF.

CDR3 DNA sequence: TGTGCCACCAGCCTACGGACAGGCACAGATACGCAGTATTTT. Residues: CATSLRTGTDTQYF. The chain carries TRBV15 and TRBJ2-3, with TRBD1 as a possible D gene (6 bases). Germline CDR1 and CDR2: LNHNV and YYDKDF (reference sequence). The CDR3 spans 14 residues. The V and J ends lost 5 bases and 1 base respectively, with 10 bases between them. Full variable domain (outside the CDR3, taken from reference TRBV15 and TRBJ2-3): DAMVIQNPRYQVTQFGKPVTLSCSQTLNHNVMYWYQQKSSQAPKLLFHYYDKDFNNEADTPDNFQSRRPNTSFCFLDIRSPGLGDTAMYLCATSLRTGTDTQYFGPGTRLTVL.

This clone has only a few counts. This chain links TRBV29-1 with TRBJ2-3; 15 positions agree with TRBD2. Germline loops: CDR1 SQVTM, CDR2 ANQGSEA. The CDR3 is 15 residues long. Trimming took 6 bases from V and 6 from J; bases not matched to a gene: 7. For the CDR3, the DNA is TGCAGCGTGGCGGGACTAGCGGGAGGCAGCGATACGCAGTATTTT. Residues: CSVAGLAGGSDTQYF.

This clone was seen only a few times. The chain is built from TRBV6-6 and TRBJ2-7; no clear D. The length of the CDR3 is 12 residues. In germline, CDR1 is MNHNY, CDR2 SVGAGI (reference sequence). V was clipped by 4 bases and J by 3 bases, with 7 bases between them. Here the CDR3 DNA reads TGTGCCAGCAGTTCCGTGGGCTACGAGCAGTACTTC. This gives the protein CASSSVGYEQYF.

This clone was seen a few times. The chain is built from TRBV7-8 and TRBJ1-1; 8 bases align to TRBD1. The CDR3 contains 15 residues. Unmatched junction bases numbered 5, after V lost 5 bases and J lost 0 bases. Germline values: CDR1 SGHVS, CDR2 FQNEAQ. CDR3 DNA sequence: TGTGCCAGCAGCAAAGGACAGGGAATGAACACTGAAGCTTTCTTT. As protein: CASSKGQGMNTEAFF.

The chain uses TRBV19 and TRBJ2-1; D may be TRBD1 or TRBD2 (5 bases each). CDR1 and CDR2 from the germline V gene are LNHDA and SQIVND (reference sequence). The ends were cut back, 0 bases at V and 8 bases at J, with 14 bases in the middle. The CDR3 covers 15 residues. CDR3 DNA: TGTGCCAGTAGTATAGATTTCGGCAGGGACGATGAGCAGTTCTTC. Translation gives CASSIDFGRDDEQFF.

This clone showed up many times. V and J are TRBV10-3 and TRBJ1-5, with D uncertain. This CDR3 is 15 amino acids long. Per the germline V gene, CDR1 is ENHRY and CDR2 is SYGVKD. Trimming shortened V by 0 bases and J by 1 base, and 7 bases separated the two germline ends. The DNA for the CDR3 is TGTGCCATCAGTGAGTCGAGGCAGAGCAATCAGCCCCAGCATTTT. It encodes CAISESRQSNQPQHF.

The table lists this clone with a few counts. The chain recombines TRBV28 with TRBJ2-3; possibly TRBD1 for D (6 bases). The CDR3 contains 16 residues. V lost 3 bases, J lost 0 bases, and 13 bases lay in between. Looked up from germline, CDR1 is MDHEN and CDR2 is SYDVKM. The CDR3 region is CASSLEGTTSTDTQYF. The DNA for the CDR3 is TGTGCCAGCAGTTTGGAAGGGACAACTAGCACAGATACGCAGTATTTT.

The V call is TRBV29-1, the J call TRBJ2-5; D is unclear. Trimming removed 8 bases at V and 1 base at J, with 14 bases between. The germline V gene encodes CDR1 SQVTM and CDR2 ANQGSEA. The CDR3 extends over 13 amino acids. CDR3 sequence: CSTSQVFQETQYF. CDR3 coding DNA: TGCAGCACCTCGCAGGTTTTCCAAGAGACCCAGTACTTC.

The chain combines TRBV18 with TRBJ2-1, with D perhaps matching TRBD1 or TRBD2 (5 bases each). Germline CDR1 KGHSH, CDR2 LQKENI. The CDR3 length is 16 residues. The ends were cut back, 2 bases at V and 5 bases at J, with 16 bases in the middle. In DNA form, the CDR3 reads TGTGCCAGCTCACCAAGTCCAGGGACCATCAACAATGAGCAGTTCTTC. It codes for CASSPSPGTINNEQFF.

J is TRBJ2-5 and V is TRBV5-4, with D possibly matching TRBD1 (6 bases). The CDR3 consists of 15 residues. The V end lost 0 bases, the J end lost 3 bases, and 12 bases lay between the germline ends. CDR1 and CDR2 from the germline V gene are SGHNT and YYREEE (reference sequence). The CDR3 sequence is CASSLAGEGEETQYF. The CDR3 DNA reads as TGTGCCAGCAGCTTGGCTGGTGAGGGGGAAGAGACCCAGTACTTC.

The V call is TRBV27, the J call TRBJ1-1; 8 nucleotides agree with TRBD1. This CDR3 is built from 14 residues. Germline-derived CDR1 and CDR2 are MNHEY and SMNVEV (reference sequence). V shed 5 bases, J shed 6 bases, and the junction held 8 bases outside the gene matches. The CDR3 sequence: CASSPTGDRAEAFF. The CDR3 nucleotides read TGTGCCAGCAGTCCGACAGGGGATAGGGCTGAAGCTTTCTTT.

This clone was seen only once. CDR3 amino acids: CASGVAGAYEQYF. Here the CDR3 DNA reads TGTGCCAGTGGGGTAGCGGGGGCCTACGAGCAGTACTTC. V and J are TRBV19 and TRBJ2-7, with 9 nucleotides matching TRBD2. Per germline, CDR1 LNHDA and CDR2 SQIVND (reference sequence). This CDR3 contains 13 residues. V was pared by 8 bases and J by 2 bases, with 4 bases of the junction left unmatched.

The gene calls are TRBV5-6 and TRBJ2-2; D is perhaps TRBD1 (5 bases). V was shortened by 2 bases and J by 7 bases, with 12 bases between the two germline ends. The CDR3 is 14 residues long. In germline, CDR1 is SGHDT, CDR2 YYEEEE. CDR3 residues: CASSLGQGFGELFF. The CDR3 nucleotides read TGTGCCAGCAGCTTAGGCCAGGGCTTCGGGGAGCTGTTTTTT.